Below are 16 T cell receptor beta chains sequenced from a single sample in a study of blood T cells in healthy people across ages. Using a J-beta primer mix together with a sample-barcoded 5' primer, a second PCR was run for about 7 to 12 cycles. TCRdb ran MiXCR on the 5' RACE reads and lists one entry per CDR3 protein. In the table there are about 640,000 distinct CDR3 sequences, over 40% of which are singletons. Sequenced material: blood. These receptors were obtained from an elderly man in good health.

This clonotype was counted only a few times. The chain combines TRBV29-1 with TRBJ2-1; 7 bases line up with TRBD1. V was clipped by 7 bases and J by 2 bases; unmatched bases: 5. Germline values: CDR1 SQVTM, CDR2 ANQGSEA. The CDR3 consists of 13 residues. CDR3 sequence (DNA): TGCAGCGATTGGGACAGACCCTACAATGAGCAGTTCTTC. Its translation is CSDWDRPYNEQFF.

V is TRBV20-1 and J is TRBJ1-6, with a weak D call TRBD1 (6 bases). The length of the CDR3 is 17 residues. Germline CDR1 reads DFQATT; CDR2 reads SNEGSKA (reference sequence). The V and J ends lost 5 bases and 3 bases respectively, with 20 bases between them. The CDR3 sequence: CSAPADNRGGYNSPLHF. CDR3 nucleotide sequence: TGCAGTGCTCCCGCAGACAATCGAGGGGGCTATAATTCACCCCTCCACTTT.

This clonotype was seen a few times. The CDR3 DNA reads TGTGCCAGCAGCCAAGACGGCGGGGGGGCGGAGACCCAGTACTTC. Its translation is CASSQDGGGAETQYF. The chain combines TRBV3-1 with TRBJ2-4, with TRBD2 matching 9 bases. With the DNA end fitting TRBJ2-5 better, the J assignment may be wrong. The CDR3 is 15 amino acids. Germline CDR1 reads LGHDT; CDR2 reads YNNKEL (reference sequence).

This clonotype was seen a handful of times. The V gene is TRBV6-6, the J gene TRBJ2-3, with a possible D match to TRBD1 (5 bases). The CDR3 sequence is 14 residues long. Germline V gene data show CDR1 as MNHNY and CDR2 as SVGAGI (reference sequence). The ends were cut back, 5 bases at V and 4 bases at J, with 13 bases in the middle. CDR3 region: CASSPEAGPDTQYF. CDR3 DNA: TGTGCCAGCAGTCCCGAGGCAGGGCCAGATACGCAGTATTTT.

There are a few counts of this clonotype. This chain joins TRBV6-2 or TRBV6-3 and TRBJ2-1, with D perhaps TRBD2 (6 bases). The J call may be in error: the DNA end matches TRBJ2-7 better. The CDR3 is 19 residues long. CDR1 MNHEY and CDR2 SVGEGT come from the germline V gene. In nucleotides, the CDR3 is TGTGCCAGCAGCCCCTCGCTGGGCCCCGGGGGAGACTCCTACAATGAGCAGTACTTC. Translating gives CASSPSLGPGGDSYNEQYF.

V and J are TRBV24-1 and TRBJ1-5, with a weak D call TRBD1 (6 bases). In germline, CDR1 is KGHDR, CDR2 SFDVKD. With 11 bases removed from V and 1 base from J, the gap between germline ends came to 11 bases. The CDR3 has 13 residues. The DNA for the CDR3 is TGTGCCAGCCAACAGGGCAGCAATCAGCCCCAGCATTTT. Protein product: CASQQGSNQPQHF.

This clonotype was seen only a few times. The chain combines TRBV7-2 with TRBJ2-6; the D is unclear. The CDR3 is 15 residues long. The V end lost 3 bases, the J end lost 1 base, and 7 bases lay between the germline ends. In germline, CDR1 is SGHTA, CDR2 FQGNSA. For the CDR3, the DNA is TGTGCCAGCAGCTTTTGGGCTTCTGGGGCCAACGTCCTGACTTTC. It specifies CASSFWASGANVLTF.

This clonotype was seen a single time. The germline gene is not matched at one end of the junction; a read error may be the cause. This chain links TRBV5-1 with TRBJ2-3; tentatively, D is TRBD1 (7 bases). There are 14 residues in the CDR3. Per germline, CDR1 SGHRS and CDR2 YFSETQ. The CDR3 spells CASTLEGATDTQYF. As DNA, the CDR3 is TGCGCCAGCACCTTGGAGGGGGCCACAGATACGCAGTATTTT.

The table lists this clonotype with many counts. V is TRBV6-2 or TRBV6-3 and J is TRBJ2-4; 10 nucleotides agree with TRBD1. This CDR3 comprises 15 residues. The germline gives CDR1 MNHEY, CDR2 SVGEGT. J was trimmed by 6 bases and V by 2 bases; bases with no gene match: 4. CDR3 DNA: TGTGCCAGCAGTTACGCCCGGACAGGGGGAAACATTCAGTACTTC. Protein sequence: CASSYARTGGNIQYF.

V is TRBV15 and J is TRBJ2-6; D unclear. This CDR3 has 16 amino acids. Germline CDR1 is LNHNV and CDR2 is YYDKDF (reference sequence). With 0 bases removed from V and 0 bases from J, the gap between germline ends came to 6 bases. In DNA, the CDR3 is TGTGCCACCAGCAGAGATAGGAACTCTGGGGCCAACGTCCTGACTTTC. Protein sequence: CATSRDRNSGANVLTF.

This clonotype was seen just once. V gene TRBV14 combines with J gene TRBJ2-1; 7 bases line up with TRBD1. The length of the CDR3 is 15 residues. Germline CDR1 and CDR2: SGHDN and FVKESK. Trimming took 4 bases from V and 0 from J; bases not matched to a gene: 3. CDR3 protein: CASSPTGFSYNEQFF. The CDR3 nucleotides read TGTGCCAGCAGCCCGACAGGGTTCTCCTACAATGAGCAGTTCTTC.

The chain links TRBV24-1 to TRBJ2-2; the match to TRBD1 covers 9 bases. The CDR3 totals 15 residues. V lost 7 bases to trimming and J lost 6 bases; unmatched junction nucleotides: 8. Germline V gene data show CDR1 as KGHDR and CDR2 as SFDVKD. In DNA form, the CDR3 reads TGTGCCACCAGAGACACAGGGGGCTCCGCCGGGGAGCTGTTTTTT. The encoded protein is CATRDTGGSAGELFF.

This clonotype was seen more than once but under ten times. The J gene is TRBJ2-1, the V gene TRBV7-3, with D unresolved. Trimming left V 4 bases short and J 8 bases short, with 9 bases between. The CDR3 is made up of 12 amino acids. Per germline, CDR1 SGHTA and CDR2 FQGTGA. The CDR3 loop is CASSSDSHEQFF. The CDR3, as DNA: TGTGCCAGCAGCTCCGACTCCCATGAGCAGTTCTTC. The full variable domain, in which reference TRBV7-3 and TRBJ2-1 provide the parts outside the CDR3, is GAGVSQTPSNKVTEKGKYVELRCDPISGHTALYWYRQSLGQGPEFLIYFQGTGAADDSGLPNDRFFAVRPEGSVSTLKIQRTERGDSAVYLCASSSDSHEQFFGPGTRLTVL.

The J gene is TRBJ2-1, the V gene TRBV9; 8 bases are shared with TRBD2. The J call is doubtful: the DNA matches TRBJ2-7 better. The length of the CDR3 is 17 residues. Germline CDR1 and CDR2: SGDLS and YYNGEE. The CDR3 coding sequence is TGTGCCAGCAGCGTATCTTGGAGCGGGAGTTTCTACAATGAGCAGTACTTC. This encodes CASSVSWSGSFYNEQYF.

A few counts support this clonotype. This chain links TRBV6-1 with TRBJ2-3; D remains ambiguous. This CDR3 spans 14 amino acids. V was clipped by 8 bases and J by 6 bases, with 18 bases between them. Germline values: CDR1 MNHNS, CDR2 SASEGT. CDR3 in DNA: TGTGCCAGCGGGATTTTGAGTCCTGACGATACGCAGTATTTT. It is translated as CASGILSPDDTQYF.

This clonotype was found a few times. The chain has TRBV9 and TRBJ2-3; D not certain. The germline V gene has CDR1 SGDLS and CDR2 YYNGEE. The germline V and J ends were trimmed by 0 bases and 1 base, with 12 bases remaining between them. The CDR3 totals 16 residues. CDR3 in DNA: TGTGCCAGCAGCGTAGAATGGTTGGTGGGCACAGATACGCAGTATTTT. This sequence encodes CASSVEWLVGTDTQYF.